A selection of T cell receptor beta chains follows, all from one sample in a study of cytomegalovirus exposure and HLA in healthy donors. The assay was immunoSEQ multiplex PCR, and TCRdb's table has in-frame clones only and misses some. The data hold approximately 140,000 clones, with approximately 60% observed a single time. Material: PBMCs. The source is a woman aged 60 to 75 in good health and CMV-seropositive. Each CDR3 is given with its conserved first and last residue. The D gene is left open where the match is weak. A row's size may be missing; if present it is once, few, many or a size class.

TRBJ2-7	-	TRBV19	-	CASSSGPGLTLEQYF	TGTGCCAGTAGTTCCGGGCCGGGACTGACCCTCGAGCAGTACTTC
TRBJ1-4	TRBD1	TRBV7-9	few	CASSQSTGWANEKLFF	TGTGCCAGCAGCCAGTCGACAGGGTGGGCTAATGAAAAACTGTTTTTT
TRBJ2-3	TRBD2	TRBV7-3	-	CASSFWTSGTDTQYF	TGTGCCAGCAGCTTTTGGACTAGCGGCACAGATACGCAGTATTTT
TRBJ2-5	TRBD2	TRBV5-1	-	CASSWGGETQYF	TGCGCCAGCAGCTGGGGGGGGGAGACCCAGTACTTC
TRBJ2-3	TRBD1	TRBV5-1	-	CASSRDRITDTQYF	TGCGCCAGCAGCCGGGACAGGATCACAGATACGCAGTATTTT
TRBJ2-7	TRBD1	TRBV6-1	-	CASSVRGQGPYEQYF	TGTGCCAGCAGTGTTAGGGGACAGGGCCCCTACGAGCAGTACTTC
TRBJ2-7	TRBD1	TRBV6-1	-	CASSELRTGGEQYF	TGTGCCAGCAGTGAACTCCGTACAGGGGGCGAGCAGTACTTC
TRBJ2-2	TRBD2	TRBV7-2	few	CASSTGLVGELFF	TGTGCCAGCAGCACCGGACTAGTCGGGGAGCTGTTTTTT
TRBJ2-7	-	TRBV18	-	CASSPGAGVEQYF	TGTGCCAGCTCACCAGGGGCAGGGGTCGAGCAGTACTTC
TRBJ2-7	TRBD2	TRBV28	-	CASSSNGGRSEQYF	TGTGCCAGCAGTTCTAACGGCGGGAGGAGTGAGCAGTACTTC
TRBJ2-7	-	TRBV30	few	CAYVGGQTNEQYF	TGTGCCTATGTTGGCGGACAAACCAACGAGCAGTACTTC
TRBJ2-5	TRBD2	TRBV4-3	-	CASSQGTSGILETQYF	TGCGCCAGCAGCCAGGGGACTAGCGGGATTTTAGAGACCCAGTACTTC
TRBJ2-7	TRBD1	TRBV5-4	-	CASSLGTGVYEQYF	TGTGCCAGCAGCCTCGGCACAGGGGTCTACGAGCAGTACTTC
TRBJ1-6	TRBD1	TRBV30	-	CAWDRGNSPLHF	TGTGCCTGGGACAGGGGGAATTCACCCCTCCACTTT
TRBJ2-2	-	TRBV19	-	CASSIGRGAGELFF	TGTGCCAGTAGTATTGGCAGGGGGGCCGGGGAGCTGTTTTTT
TRBJ1-4	-	TRBV5-7	few	CASPLPQAGEGEKLFF	TGTGCCAGCCCCTTGCCCCAGGCAGGGGAGGGGGAAAAACTGTTTTTT
TRBJ2-1	TRBD2	TRBV5-1	-	CASSFLAGGGNEQFF	TGCGCCAGCAGCTTTCTAGCGGGAGGGGGGAATGAGCAGTTCTTC
TRBJ2-5	-	TRBV7-6	-	CASSLGAVQETQYF	TGTGCCAGCAGCTTAGGGGCTGTACAAGAGACCCAGTACTTC
TRBJ1-1	TRBD1	TRBV29-1	-	CSVSGTGVYDEAFF	TGCAGCGTTTCCGGGACAGGGGTTTATGATGAAGCTTTCTTT
TRBJ1-5	TRBD1	TRBV28	-	CASSPRQGEPQHF	TGTGCCAGCAGTCCCCGACAGGGAGAGCCCCAGCATTTT
TRBJ2-5	TRBD1	TRBV18	once	CASSPGQAQETQYF	TGTGCCAGCTCACCTGGACAGGCACAAGAGACCCAGTACTTC
TRBJ2-7	TRBD2	TRBV5-5	-	CASSDTSGASYEQYF	TGTGCCAGCAGCGACACTAGCGGAGCGTCCTACGAGCAGTACTTC
TRBJ1-6	TRBD1	TRBV4-3	few	CASSYNRGENSPLHF	TGCGCCAGCAGCTACAACAGGGGGGAAAATTCACCCCTCCACTTT
TRBJ1-1	TRBD1	TRBV7-9	-	CASSLGQGARTEAFF	TGTGCCAGCAGCTTAGGACAGGGGGCACGTACTGAAGCTTTCTTT
TRBJ1-1	-	TRBV4-1	-	CASSQSTQNTEAFF	TGCGCCAGCAGCCAATCGACACAAAACACTGAAGCTTTCTTT
TRBJ2-7	TRBD1	TRBV9	-	CASSALSGTGAYEQYF	TGTGCCAGCAGCGCCCTATCCGGGACAGGAGCCTACGAGCAGTACTTC
TRBJ2-4	-	TRBV7-9	once	CASSHPGVQYF	TGTGCCAGCAGCCACCCAGGCGTTCAGTACTTC
TRBJ1-3	-	TRBV20-1	-	CSAAGNTIYF	TGCAGTGCCGCTGGAAACACCATATATTTT
TRBJ1-1	TRBD1	TRBV9	-	CASSTLTGLNTEAFF	TGTGCCAGCAGCACCCTGACAGGGTTAAACACTGAAGCTTTCTTT
TRBJ1-2	-	TRBV28	few	CASSLTVYGYTF	TGTGCCAGCAGTCTGACAGTCTATGGCTACACCTTC
TRBJ1-1	TRBD1	TRBV27	-	CASSSTGFTEAFF	TGTGCCAGCAGCTCGACAGGGTTCACTGAAGCTTTCTTT
TRBJ2-1	TRBD2	TRBV18	few	CASSPRGDYNEQFF	TGTGCCAGCTCACCTCGGGGGGACTACAATGAGCAGTTCTTC
TRBJ2-1	-	TRBV6-1	few	CASSGGRDYNEQFF	TGTGCCAGCAGTGGAGGTCGGGATTACAATGAGCAGTTCTTC
TRBJ2-7	TRBD2	TRBV5-6	-	CASSREGQGLALYEQYF	TGTGCCAGCAGCCGCGAAGGTCAGGGACTAGCCCTTTACGAGCAGTACTTC
TRBJ2-7	TRBD1	TRBV4-2	-	CASSQGGQATYEQYF	TGTGCCAGCAGCCAAGGGGGACAGGCGACCTACGAGCAGTACTTC
TRBJ2-5	TRBD1	TRBV30	-	CAWSEVGQGGETQYF	TGTGCCTGGAGTGAGGTGGGACAGGGAGGAGAGACCCAGTACTTC
TRBJ2-7	TRBD2	TRBV28	-	CASSLAGGGLEQYF	TGTGCCAGCAGTTTAGCGGGAGGTGGCCTCGAGCAGTACTTC
TRBJ1-3	TRBD1	TRBV28	-	CASRGGTGGRYTIYF	TGTGCCAGCAGGGGAGGGACAGGGGGCAGATACACCATATATTTT
TRBJ2-5	TRBD2	TRBV5-1	few	CASSLELAYQETQYF	TGCGCCAGCAGCTTGGAACTAGCGTACCAAGAGACCCAGTACTTC
TRBJ2-3	TRBD2	TRBV9	-	CASSATPGTSVDTQYF	TGTGCCAGCAGCGCGACCCCAGGGACTAGCGTAGATACGCAGTATTTT
TRBJ2-1	TRBD2	TRBV27	-	CASSTFAGGYNEQFF	TGTGCCAGCAGCACTTTTGCGGGAGGCTACAATGAGCAGTTCTTC
TRBJ2-3	-	TRBV7-6	-	CARDTQYF	TGTGCCCGGGATACGCAGTATTTT
TRBJ2-6	-	TRBV4-3	-	CASRLVDSGANVLTF	TGCGCCAGCAGACTCGTAGACTCTGGGGCCAACGTCCTGACTTTC
TRBJ1-2	TRBD1	TRBV18	-	CASSPGTGKVGYTF	TGTGCCAGCTCACCAGGGACAGGGAAGGTTGGCTACACCTTC
TRBJ1-2	TRBD1	TRBV6-5	-	CASRPQRQGWVGYTF	TGTGCCAGCAGACCCCAGCGACAGGGTTGGGTTGGCTACACCTTC
TRBJ2-1	TRBD2	TRBV27	-	CASSLGTSRYNEQFF	TGTGCCAGCAGTCTCGGGACTAGTCGCTACAATGAGCAGTTCTTC